This T cell receptor beta chain was sequenced during a study of T cell repertoires in cytomegalovirus infection. The wider study: A matching HLA type, together with CMV infection, was signaled by public TCR beta signatures.

One entry per CDR3 protein results from TCRdb running MiXCR on the reads. The profile shows about 530,000 distinct CDR3 sequences, less than 30% of them singletons. This clonotype was picked up a small number of times. Its target is not known. CDR1 and CDR2 from the germline V gene are DFQATT and SNEGSKA (reference sequence). The CDR3 extends over 15 amino acids. V was clipped by 0 bases and J by 2 bases; unmatched bases: 5. Study-wide results and limits: HLA-C-restricted CMV clonotypes gave the most frequent clonotype in two of eight donors. Identification of carriers of CMV plus the relevant HLA was performed using cumulative public TCR beta family frequency.

The clonotype was recovered from a human donor in good health (CMV status not recorded). Some clones in this sample may be carry-over from other donors' samples. Sequenced sample: PBMCs. The J gene is TRBJ2-7, the V gene TRBV20-1; 9 bases agree with TRBD1. For the CDR3, the DNA is TGCAGTGCTAGAGATGGACAGGGGCTAGCCTACGAGCAGTACTTC. This gives the protein CSARDGQGLAYEQYF.